This passage covers 28 T cell receptor beta chains from one sample sequenced in a study of T cell responses to AZD1222 COVID-19 vaccine. Sequencing used immunoSEQ multiplex PCR; TCRdb keeps in-frame clones, though not all of them. The sample contains 50,000 to 65,000 clones, roughly 90% of which appear only once. The sample in question was peripheral blood, obtained 28 days after the second AZD1222 dose. The receptors were gathered from an adult who received the AZD1222 COVID-19 vaccine.

This clone was observed once. The chain combines TRBV24-1 with TRBJ1-5, with D maybe TRBD1 (5 bases). Trimming cost V 0 bases and J 5 bases, with 22 bases left between them. Germline lookup yields CDR1 KGHDR and CDR2 SFDVKD. The CDR3 has 19 residues. In DNA, the CDR3 is TGTGCCACCAGTGATTTGCTAGGACGGAAGGGGCGGCGGGATCAGCCCCAGCATTTT. This codes for CATSDLLGRKGRRDQPQHF.

The chain has TRBV28 and TRBJ2-7; D gene uncertain. The germline V gene has CDR1 MDHEN and CDR2 SYDVKM. This CDR3 is 14 amino acids long. Trimming took off 5 bases at V and 2 bases at J, with 13 bases between the two ends. This CDR3 is CASSPQTATYEQYF. The CDR3 nucleotides are TGTGCCAGCAGTCCTCAAACAGCCACCTACGAGCAGTACTTC. Filled out from reference TRBV28 and TRBJ2-7, the complete variable domain reads DVKVTQSSRYLVKRTGEKVFLECVQDMDHENMFWYRQDPGLGLRLIYFSYDVKMKEKGDIPEGYSVSREKKERFSLILESASTNQTSMYLCASSPQTATYEQYFGPGTRLTVT.

This rearrangement joins TRBV6-5 to TRBJ2-3; 8 positions match TRBD1. This CDR3 region has 14 residues. V lost 10 bases and J lost 3; bases outside the gene matches: 9. Per the germline V gene, CDR1 is MNHEY and CDR2 is SVGAGI. CDR3 amino acids: CATTDRVKTDTQYF. As DNA, the CDR3 is TGTGCCACCACGGACAGGGTAAAGACAGATACGCAGTATTTT.

V is TRBV5-3 and J is TRBJ2-5, with TRBD1 as a possible D gene (5 bases). TRBV5-3 is designated an ORF whose function remains uncertain. V gave up 5 bases and J gave up 1 base, with 15 bases separating them. The CDR3 length is 15 residues. CDR3 in amino acids: CARRGRASLQETQYF. DNA of the CDR3: TGTGCCAGAAGGGGGCGCGCGAGCCTCCAAGAGACCCAGTACTTC.

This clone came up once. The CDR3 region is CASSYPGGYTF. Here the CDR3 DNA reads TGTGCCAGCAGTTACCCAGGTGGCTACACCTTC. The genes are TRBV6-2 or TRBV6-3 and TRBJ1-2, with D unresolved. The V and J ends lost 2 bases and 7 bases respectively, with 5 bases between them. Germline CDR1 reads MNHEY; CDR2 reads SVGEGT. The CDR3 length is 11 residues.

The J gene is TRBJ2-5, the V gene TRBV28, with a weak D call TRBD1 (6 bases). The CDR3 is 15 amino acids. The V end was cut by 5 bases, the J end by 5 bases, with 18 bases between. CDR1 and CDR2 (germline): MDHEN, SYDVKM. The chain's CDR3 is CASSLPTGLGETQYF. The DNA for the CDR3 is TGTGCCAGCAGTCTCCCGACAGGACTCGGGGAGACCCAGTACTTC.

V and J are TRBV18 and TRBJ1-1; the D gene is possibly TRBD1 (6 bases). Germline V gene data show CDR1 as KGHSH and CDR2 as LQKENI. The CDR3 loop spans 16 amino acids. With 2 bases removed from V and 5 bases from J, the gap between germline ends came to 18 bases. CDR3 in amino acids: CASSPMGARGRTEAFF. The CDR3 DNA reads TGTGCCAGCTCACCAATGGGGGCGCGGGGGAGAACTGAAGCTTTCTTT.

Only one count was recorded for this clone. The chain couples TRBV2 to TRBJ1-5; D unclear. Germline CDR1 SNHLY, CDR2 FYNNEI. The CDR3 contains 13 residues. Trimming pared 4 bases from V and 5 bases from J, leaving 9 bases between. The CDR3 sequence is CASSVRGDQPQHF. CDR3 DNA: TGTGCCAGCAGTGTTCGCGGGGATCAGCCCCAGCATTTT.

This sequence joins TRBV4-1 and TRBJ1-2; D remains unclear. With 0 bases removed from V and 0 bases from J, the gap between germline ends came to 8 bases. Germline lookup yields CDR1 MGHRA and CDR2 YSYEKL. This CDR3 contains 15 residues. Here the CDR3 reads CASSQDDRTNYGYTF. CDR3 bases: TGCGCCAGCAGCCAAGATGATCGGACTAACTATGGCTACACCTTC.

The chain employs TRBV6-5 and TRBJ1-6; D gene uncertain. This CDR3 is 14 amino acids long. CDR1 MNHEY and CDR2 SVGAGI come from the germline V gene. With 0 bases removed from V and 10 bases from J, the gap between germline ends came to 10 bases. CDR3 nucleotides: TGTGCCAGCAGTTACTCGAGTACGGCCTCACCCCTCCACTTT. This sequence encodes CASSYSSTASPLHF.

The gene calls are TRBV3-1 (or the pseudogene TRBV3-2) and TRBJ2-1; the match to TRBD2 covers 9 bases. CDR1 is LGHDT, CDR2 YNNKEL, per germline (reference sequence). V was pared by 3 bases and J by 9 bases, with 9 bases of the junction left unmatched. The CDR3 runs 15 residues. CDR3 sequence reads: CASSHGTSRGGEQFF. The CDR3 region has the DNA TGTGCCAGCAGCCATGGGACTAGCCGGGGAGGTGAGCAGTTCTTC.

This chain joins TRBV6-2 or TRBV6-3 and TRBJ2-3; the match to TRBD2 covers 13 bases. J gave up 3 bases and V 2 bases, and 11 bases lay outside the gene matches. This CDR3 is 19 amino acids long. CDR1 and CDR2 from the germline V gene are MNHEY and SVGEGT. The chain's CDR3 is CASSYPSLSTSGGTDTQYF. CDR3 nucleotides: TGTGCCAGCAGTTACCCTTCCCTCTCGACTAGCGGGGGGACAGATACGCAGTATTTT.

The chain carries TRBV4-1 and TRBJ1-5; unclear D gene. Trimming cost V 1 base and J 1 base, with 5 bases left between them. There are 14 residues in the CDR3. Germline CDR1 reads MGHRA; CDR2 reads YSYEKL. Written as DNA, the CDR3 is TGCGCCAGCAGCCAAGTGGGCAGCAATCAGCCCCAGCATTTT. As protein: CASSQVGSNQPQHF.

This clone was counted a single time. The rearrangement uses TRBV7-2 and TRBJ2-7, with TRBD1 matching 8 bases. Losses at the gene ends were 3 bases for V and 1 base for J; bases not matched to a gene: 5. Germline V lookup: CDR1 SGHTA, CDR2 FQGNSA. CDR3 size: 15 residues. CDR3 residues: CASSFGQGPSYEQYF. The CDR3 nucleotides are TGTGCCAGCAGCTTCGGACAGGGCCCATCCTACGAGCAGTACTTC.

This clone showed up just a few times. The chain couples TRBV19 to TRBJ1-1; a weak D match, TRBD1 (6 bases). Deletions cut 4 bases from V and 6 bases from J, with 12 bases between. Germline-derived CDR1 and CDR2 are LNHDA and SQIVND (reference sequence). The CDR3 totals 13 residues. In nucleotides, the CDR3 is TGTGCCAGTAGTAGACAGGATGGTCCTGAAGCTTTCTTT. Translation gives CASSRQDGPEAFF. The whole variable domain, remainder taken from reference TRBV19 and TRBJ1-1, is DGGITQSPKYLFRKEGQNVTLSCEQNLNHDAMYWYRQDPGQGLRLIYYSQIVNDFQKGDIAEGYSVSREKKESFPLTVTSAQKNPTAFYLCASSRQDGPEAFFGQGTRLTVV.

V is TRBV7-2 and J is TRBJ2-3, with TRBD2 matching over 8 bases. V shed 5 bases and J 1 base; nucleotides not matched to a gene: 8. CDR1 SGHTA and CDR2 FQGNSA come from the germline V gene. CDR3 size: 16 residues. Here the CDR3 reads CASSLLRGLGTDTQYF. The CDR3 DNA is TGTGCCAGCAGCCTACTGAGGGGACTAGGCACAGATACGCAGTATTTT.

V is TRBV6-5 and J is TRBJ1-1, with TRBD1 as a possible D gene (5 bases). The CDR3 is 15 amino acids. Trimming stripped 2 bases from V and 6 bases from J, with 16 bases between. Germline CDR1 MNHEY, CDR2 SVGAGI. For the CDR3, the DNA is TGTGCCAGCAGTTACGGCGGGACGGTCCCCTCTGAAGCTTTCTTT. Its translation: CASSYGGTVPSEAFF.

This clone was counted a single time. The rearrangement joins TRBV28 to TRBJ2-4, with 8 bases lining up with TRBD2. The CDR3 is made up of 11 amino acids. Per the germline V gene, CDR1 is MDHEN and CDR2 is SYDVKM. After removal of 11 bases from V and 4 bases from J, the junction contained 1 base not matched to a gene. The CDR3 DNA follows: TGTGCCGGCGGGAGGAAAAACATTCAGTACTTC. Translated: CAGGRKNIQYF.

This chain links TRBV24-1 with TRBJ2-3; tentatively, D is TRBD2 (5 bases). CDR1 and CDR2 from the germline V gene are KGHDR and SFDVKD. The CDR3 is 14 residues long. V lost 9 bases, J lost 5 bases, and 17 bases lay in between. CDR3: CATAKSGEGDTQYF. The DNA of the CDR3 is TGTGCCACCGCAAAGTCGGGTGAGGGAGATACGCAGTATTTT.

This rearrangement joins TRBV3-1 (or the pseudogene TRBV3-2) to TRBJ2-1; D unclear. This CDR3 has 11 amino acids. Germline loops: CDR1 LGHDT, CDR2 YNNKEL (reference sequence). V was trimmed by 0 bases and J by 12 bases, leaving 6 bases between them. The CDR3 loop is CASSQEPRQFF. The CDR3 nucleotides are TGTGCCAGCAGCCAAGAACCGCGGCAGTTCTTC.

The J gene is TRBJ2-7, the V gene TRBV9; possible D gene TRBD1, 6 bases. Per germline, CDR1 SGDLS and CDR2 YYNGEE. The germline V and J ends were trimmed by 4 bases and 6 bases, with 17 bases remaining between them. This CDR3 is 14 amino acids long. The CDR3 loop reads CASSPRTDLGEQYF. The DNA of the CDR3 is TGTGCCAGCAGCCCCCGGACAGATTTAGGCGAGCAGTACTTC.

The genes are TRBV7-3 and TRBJ2-3; TRBD2 is a possible D gene (6 bases). Germline lookup yields CDR1 SGHTA and CDR2 FQGTGA. The CDR3 has 14 residues. V shed 5 bases and J shed 6 bases, with 15 bases lying between them. In nucleotides, the CDR3 is TGTGCCAGCAGCCCGGGACTTGAATCGGATACGCAGTATTTT. Encoded protein: CASSPGLESDTQYF.

The CDR3 DNA reads TGTGCCACAGCCAGGGTGGAGGACACTGAAGCTTTCTTT. This gives the protein CATARVEDTEAFF. The V call is TRBV10-3, the J call TRBJ1-1, with D possibly being TRBD1 (5 bases). The CDR3 has 13 residues. Germline V CDR1 and CDR2: ENHRY, SYGVKD. Trimming cost V 10 bases and J 3 bases, with 15 bases left between them.

The chain links TRBV24-1 to TRBJ1-5; D not resolved. V was cut by 4 bases and J by 5 bases, with 11 bases left in between. CDR3 length: 14 amino acids. In germline, CDR1 is KGHDR, CDR2 SFDVKD. The CDR3 DNA reads as TGTGCCACCAGTGACTCGGACCGATATCAGCCCCAGCATTTT. This gives the protein CATSDSDRYQPQHF.

CDR3 nucleotides: TGTGCCAGCAGTGAGACTAGCGGATCCTACGAGCAGTACTTC. Its protein is CASSETSGSYEQYF. This chain uses TRBV11-3 with TRBJ2-7; 9 positions agree with TRBD2. This CDR3 is 14 amino acids long. CDR1 and CDR2 from the germline V gene are SGHNT and YENEEA. With V trimmed by 6 bases and J by 1 base, 4 bases remained unmatched.

A single count supports this clone. V usage is TRBV2 and J usage is TRBJ2-3, with no clear D. The CDR3 is 12 residues long. Trimming removed 3 bases at V and 7 bases at J, with 8 bases between. Germline loops: CDR1 SNHLY, CDR2 FYNNEI. Here the CDR3 reads CASSDSRYTQYF. CDR3 bases: TGTGCCAGCAGTGACTCGCGATATACGCAGTATTTT.

The gene calls are TRBV4-1 and TRBJ2-1, with TRBD2 identical over 11 bases. The CDR3 extends over 15 amino acids. Germline V gene data show CDR1 as MGHRA and CDR2 as YSYEKL. The junction had 2 bases not matched to a gene; V was cut back by 4 bases and J by 3 bases. The CDR3 sequence: CASSPGLADYNEQFF. The CDR3 nucleotides are TGCGCCAGCAGCCCGGGACTAGCGGACTACAATGAGCAGTTCTTC.

The V call is TRBV3-1 (or the pseudogene TRBV3-2), the J call TRBJ2-2, with 13 bases identical to TRBD2. CDR3 length: 16 amino acids. Trimming took 6 bases from V and 6 from J; bases not matched to a gene: 7. Germline CDR1 reads LGHDT; CDR2 reads YNNKEL (reference sequence). The chain's CDR3 is CASSPLAGGLAGELFF. The CDR3 DNA reads as TGTGCCAGCAGTCCACTAGCGGGAGGGCTCGCCGGGGAGCTGTTTTTT.